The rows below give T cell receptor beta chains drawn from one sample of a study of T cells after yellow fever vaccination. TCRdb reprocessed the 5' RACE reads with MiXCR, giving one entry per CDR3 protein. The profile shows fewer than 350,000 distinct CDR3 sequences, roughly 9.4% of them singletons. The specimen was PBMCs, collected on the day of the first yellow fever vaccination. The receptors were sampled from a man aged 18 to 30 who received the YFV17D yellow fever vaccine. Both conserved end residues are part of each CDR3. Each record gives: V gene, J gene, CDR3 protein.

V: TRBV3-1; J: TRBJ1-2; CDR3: CASSRRWIGQGENYGYTF
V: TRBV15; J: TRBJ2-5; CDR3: CATSYGPSRGEETQHF
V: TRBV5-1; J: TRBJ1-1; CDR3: CASSGLGVNTEAFF
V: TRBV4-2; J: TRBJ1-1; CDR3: CASSLTPGAGAEAFF
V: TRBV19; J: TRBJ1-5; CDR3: CASSIVRNQPQHF
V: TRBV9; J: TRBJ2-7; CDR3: CASSVNVAGEQYF
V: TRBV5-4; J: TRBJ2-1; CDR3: CASSLEVSGGLNEQFF
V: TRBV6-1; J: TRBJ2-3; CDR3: CASSRSRTDTQYF
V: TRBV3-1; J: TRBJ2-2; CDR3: CASSDRGDRNTGELFF
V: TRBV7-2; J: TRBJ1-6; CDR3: CASSLEGHSPLHF
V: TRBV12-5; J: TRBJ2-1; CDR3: CASGLSIGGEVYNEQFF
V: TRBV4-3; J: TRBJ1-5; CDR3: CASSQDLPGNQPQHF
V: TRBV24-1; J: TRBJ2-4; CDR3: CATSAGRGIQYF
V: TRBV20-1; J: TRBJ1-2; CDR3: CSARDQRGYGYTF
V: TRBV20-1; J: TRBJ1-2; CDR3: CSARKPYGYTF
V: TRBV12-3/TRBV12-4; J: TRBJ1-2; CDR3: CASSPGSYGYTF
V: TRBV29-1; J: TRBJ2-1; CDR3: CSVVVAKQAYNEQFF
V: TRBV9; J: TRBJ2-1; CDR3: CASSGNGTATNEQFF